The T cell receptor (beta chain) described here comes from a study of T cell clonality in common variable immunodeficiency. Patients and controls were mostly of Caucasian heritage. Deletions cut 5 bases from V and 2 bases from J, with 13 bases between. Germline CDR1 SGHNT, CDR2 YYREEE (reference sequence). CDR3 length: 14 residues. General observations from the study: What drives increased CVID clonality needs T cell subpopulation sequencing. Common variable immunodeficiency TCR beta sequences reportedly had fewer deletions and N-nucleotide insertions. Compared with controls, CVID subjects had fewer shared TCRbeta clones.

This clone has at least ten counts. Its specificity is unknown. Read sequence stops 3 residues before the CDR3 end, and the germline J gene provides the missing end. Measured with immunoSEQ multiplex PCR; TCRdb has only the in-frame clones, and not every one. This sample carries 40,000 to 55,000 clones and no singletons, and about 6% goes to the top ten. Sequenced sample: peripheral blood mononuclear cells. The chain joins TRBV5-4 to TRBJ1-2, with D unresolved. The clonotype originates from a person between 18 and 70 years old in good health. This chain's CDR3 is CASRGSSFNYGYTF. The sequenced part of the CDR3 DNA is TGTGCCAGCAGGGGCAGCTCCTTCAACTATGGC. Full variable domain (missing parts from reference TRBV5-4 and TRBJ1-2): ETGVTQSPTHLIKTRGQQVTLRCSSQSGHNTVSWYQQALGQGPQFIFQYYREEENGRGNFPPRFSGLQFPNYSSELNVNALELDDSALYLCASRGSSFNYGYTFGSGTRLTVV.